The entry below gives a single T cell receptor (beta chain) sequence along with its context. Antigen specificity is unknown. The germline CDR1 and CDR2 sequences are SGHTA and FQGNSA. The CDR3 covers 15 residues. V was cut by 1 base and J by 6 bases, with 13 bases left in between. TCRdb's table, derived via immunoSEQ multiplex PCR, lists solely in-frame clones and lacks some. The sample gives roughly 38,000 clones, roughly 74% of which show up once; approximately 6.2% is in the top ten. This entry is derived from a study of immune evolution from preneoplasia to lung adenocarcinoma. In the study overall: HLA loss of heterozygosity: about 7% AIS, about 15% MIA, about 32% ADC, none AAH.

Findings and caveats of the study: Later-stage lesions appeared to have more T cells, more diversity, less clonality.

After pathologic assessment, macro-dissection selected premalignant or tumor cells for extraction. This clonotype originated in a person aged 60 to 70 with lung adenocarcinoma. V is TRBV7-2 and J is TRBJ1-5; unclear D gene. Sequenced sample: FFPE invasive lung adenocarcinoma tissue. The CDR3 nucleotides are TGTGCCAGCAGCTTAGTTTGGGGTGAGGGTCAGCCCCAGCATTTT. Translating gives CASSLVWGEGQPQHF.